The rows below give T cell receptor beta chains drawn from one sample of a study of T-cell memory formation after mild COVID-19. TCRdb independently ran MiXCR on the 5' RACE reads; one entry per CDR3 protein. The table includes 110,000 to 150,000 distinct CDR3 sequences, approximately 25% detected once. The sequenced sample consisted of PBMCs or a T cell subset sorted from them (not recorded which). These receptors originate from an adult woman who had mild COVID-19 (a few samples of this study predate the infection). Cell type and time point are not known. Both conserved end residues are part of each CDR3. The D gene is left open where the match is weak. Only part of the rows carry a size: once, few, many, or a class if the clone is expanded.

cdr3_aa,cdr3_nt,v_call,clone_size,j_call,d_call
CASSLTSRDRGSPLHF,TGTGCCAGCAGCTTGACGTCCCGGGACAGGGGTTCACCCCTCCACTTT,TRBV5-8,few,TRBJ1-6,TRBD1
CASPGASGSADTQYF,TGTGCCAGCCCAGGTGCTAGCGGGAGCGCAGATACGCAGTATTTT,TRBV6-1,few,TRBJ2-3,TRBD2
CAWTLAGGYEQFF,TGTGCCTGGACCCTCGCGGGAGGCTATGAGCAGTTCTTC,TRBV30,-,TRBJ2-1,TRBD2
CSARGSAPGETQYF,TGCAGTGCTAGGGGGTCTGCCCCGGGAGAGACCCAGTACTTC,TRBV20-1,-,TRBJ2-5,-
CASSHTGSEAFF,TGTGCCAGCAGTCACACGGGATCTGAAGCTTTCTTT,TRBV6-6,few,TRBJ1-1,-
CASSLIMNTEAFF,TGTGCCAGCAGTTTAATCATGAACACTGAAGCTTTCTTT,TRBV12-3/TRBV12-4,-,TRBJ1-1,-
CASSLPGDPPYF,TGTGCCAGCAGTTTACCGGGGGATCCGCCGTACTTC,TRBV27,-,TRBJ2-5,-
CASSLGTVYNEQFF,TGTGCCAGCAGCTTGGGGACAGTCTACAATGAGCAGTTCTTC,TRBV11-2,-,TRBJ2-1,TRBD1
CASSLGTGGDSPLHF,TGTGCCAGCAGCTTAGGGACAGGGGGCGATTCACCCCTCCACTTT,TRBV7-9,-,TRBJ1-6,TRBD1
CASSQQGARAGELFF,TGTGCCAGCAGCCAGCAGGGGGCACGCGCCGGGGAGCTGTTTTTT,TRBV11-2,-,TRBJ2-2,TRBD1
CASSLRQGGGPQHF,TGTGCCAGCAGCCTTCGACAGGGCGGGGGACCCCAGCATTTT,TRBV12-3/TRBV12-4,-,TRBJ1-5,TRBD1
CASSQTSAVTDTQYF,TGTGCCAGCAGCCAGACTAGCGCCGTCACAGATACGCAGTATTTT,TRBV4-2,-,TRBJ2-3,TRBD2
CASSYQEVNEQFF,TGTGCCAGCAGTTATCAAGAGGTCAATGAGCAGTTCTTC,TRBV6-2/TRBV6-3,few,TRBJ2-1,-
CSVEEAGLSYEQYF,TGCAGCGTTGAAGAGGCAGGATTATCCTACGAGCAGTACTTC,TRBV29-1,-,TRBJ2-7,-
CASSQTRQETQYF,TGTGCCAGCAGTCAGACTAGGCAAGAGACCCAGTACTTC,TRBV12-3/TRBV12-4,few,TRBJ2-5,-
CASSPREPGQGSYEQYF,TGTGCCAGCAGCCCCCGTGAGCCGGGACAGGGTTCCTACGAGCAGTACTTC,TRBV7-9,-,TRBJ2-7,TRBD1
CSGEDNTDTQYF,TGCAGCGGGGAGGACAACACAGATACGCAGTATTTT,TRBV29-1,-,TRBJ2-3,-
CASSPRGRTDTQYF,TGTGCCAGCAGCCCCCGTGGACGCACAGATACGCAGTATTTT,TRBV7-8,few,TRBJ2-3,-
CSVEDGGQFF,TGCAGCGTTGAAGACGGGGGGCAGTTCTTC,TRBV29-1,-,TRBJ2-1,-
CASSLFPIFGSTDTQYF,TGTGCCAGCAGCTTATTCCCCATCTTCGGGAGCACAGATACGCAGTATTTT,TRBV7-6,few,TRBJ2-3,-
CASSHAVTGFEQYF,TGCGCCAGCAGCCACGCAGTAACAGGGTTCGAGCAGTACTTC,TRBV4-1,few,TRBJ2-7,-
CSLTAGSVVYGYTF,TGCAGTTTAACGGCAGGGTCGGTGGTCTATGGCTACACCTTC,TRBV20-1,-,TRBJ1-2,-
CASSGGLTYEQYF,TGTGCCAGCAGCGGAGGACTGACCTACGAGCAGTACTTC,TRBV9,few,TRBJ2-7,-